This T cell receptor (beta chain) was identified during a study of chemoradiotherapy in HPV16-positive cancers. To note about this clone: No antigen is known for it.

Study-wide points: HPV-responsive T-cell expansion during chemoradiotherapy was linked to improved recurrence-free survival in HPV16-positive patients. Candidate HPV-specific clones and E7-related TCR motifs grew in tumor during treatment.

Only in-frame clones appear in the TCRdb table, and some are missing; sequencing was by immunoSEQ multiplex PCR. The sample has 15,000 or so clones, roughly 80% seen once; the top ten hold about 1.3%. Repertoires were sampled repeatedly during chemoradiotherapy. The receptor's source is a human donor with HPV-associated anogenital cancer. The sample was collected from a patient who underwent chemoradiotherapy.

CDR3 coding DNA: TGTGCCAGTAGTGTGACGGAGGGGCGTGAAAAACTGTTTTTT. Its protein is CASSVTEGREKLFF. V is TRBV19 and J is TRBJ1-4; D perhaps matches TRBD1 (5 bases). Germline V CDR1 and CDR2: LNHDA, SQIVND (reference sequence). The CDR3 extends over 14 amino acids. Trimming removed 5 bases at V and 7 bases at J, with 14 bases between.